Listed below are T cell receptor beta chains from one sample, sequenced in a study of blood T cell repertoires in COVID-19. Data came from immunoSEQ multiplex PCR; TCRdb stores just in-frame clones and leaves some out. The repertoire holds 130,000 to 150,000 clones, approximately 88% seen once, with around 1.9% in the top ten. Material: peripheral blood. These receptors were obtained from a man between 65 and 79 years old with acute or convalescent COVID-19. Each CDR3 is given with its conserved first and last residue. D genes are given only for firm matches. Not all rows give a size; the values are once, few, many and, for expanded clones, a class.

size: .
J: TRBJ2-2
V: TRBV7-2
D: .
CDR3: CASTSGRANTGELFF
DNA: TGTGCCAGCACCTCCGGCAGGGCGAACACCGGGGAGCTGTTTTTT

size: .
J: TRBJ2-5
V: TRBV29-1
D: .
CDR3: CSVVTTLGETQYF
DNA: TGCAGCGTTGTCACAACTCTAGGAGAGACCCAGTACTTC

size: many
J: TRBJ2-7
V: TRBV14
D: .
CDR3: CASSQASYEQYF
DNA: TGTGCCAGCAGCCAAGCATCCTACGAGCAGTACTTC

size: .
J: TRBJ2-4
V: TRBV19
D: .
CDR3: CASNMGLVSKNIQYF
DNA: TGTGCCAGTAACATGGGGCTAGTTTCTAAAAACATTCAGTACTTC

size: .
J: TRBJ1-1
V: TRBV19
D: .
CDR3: CASTPRAGLEAFF
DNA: TGTGCCAGTACCCCACGGGCAGGGCTCGAAGCTTTCTTT

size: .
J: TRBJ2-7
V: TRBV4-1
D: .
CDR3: CASSQEGGSYEQYF
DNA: TGCGCCAGCAGCCAAGAAGGCGGCTCCTACGAGCAGTACTTC

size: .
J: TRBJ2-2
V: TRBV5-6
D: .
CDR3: CASSSWARQLELFF
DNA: TGTGCCAGCAGCTCCTGGGCCAGACAACTGGAGCTGTTTTTT

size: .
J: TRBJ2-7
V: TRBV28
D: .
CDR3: CASSLTPGYEQYF
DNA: TGTGCCAGCAGTTTGACCCCAGGGTACGAGCAGTACTTC

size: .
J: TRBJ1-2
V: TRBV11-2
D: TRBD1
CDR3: CASSLGTGTGLYGYTF
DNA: TGTGCCAGCAGCTTAGGAACGGGGACAGGGCTCTATGGCTACACCTTC

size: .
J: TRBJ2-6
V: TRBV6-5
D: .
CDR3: CASSPSRSGANVLTF
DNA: TGTGCCAGCAGTCCCAGTCGCTCTGGGGCCAACGTCCTGACTTTC

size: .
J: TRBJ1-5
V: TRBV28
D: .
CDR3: CASKGGVFSNQPQHF
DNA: TGTGCCAGCAAGGGGGGGGTCTTTAGCAATCAGCCCCAGCATTTT

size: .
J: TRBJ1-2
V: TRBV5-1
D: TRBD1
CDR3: CASSLGTGGNQNNYGYTF
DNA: TGCGCCAGCAGCCTTGGGACAGGGGGAAATCAAAATAACTATGGCTACACCTTC

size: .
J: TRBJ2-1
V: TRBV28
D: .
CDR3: CASSLSLASSYNEQFF
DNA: TGTGCCAGCAGTTTATCCTTAGCGAGCTCCTACAATGAGCAGTTCTTC

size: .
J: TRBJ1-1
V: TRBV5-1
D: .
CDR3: CASNYGQGIATEAFF
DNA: TGCGCCAGCAACTACGGGCAGGGTATAGCCACTGAAGCTTTCTTT

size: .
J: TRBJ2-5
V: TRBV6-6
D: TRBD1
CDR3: CASSPGTGVQYF
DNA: TGTGCCAGCAGTCCCGGGACAGGGGTCCAGTACTTC

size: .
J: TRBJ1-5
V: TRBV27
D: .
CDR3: CASRGRALYSNQPQHF
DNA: TGTGCCAGCAGGGGCAGGGCCCTCTATAGCAATCAGCCCCAGCATTTT

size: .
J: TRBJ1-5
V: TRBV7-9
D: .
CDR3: CASSLDDSSNQPQHF
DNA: TGTGCCAGCAGCTTAGATGACAGTAGCAATCAGCCCCAGCATTTT

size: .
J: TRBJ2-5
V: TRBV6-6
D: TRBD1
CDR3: CASSPPGQGPGETQYF
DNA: TGTGCCAGCAGTCCCCCGGGACAGGGGCCGGGGGAGACCCAGTACTTC

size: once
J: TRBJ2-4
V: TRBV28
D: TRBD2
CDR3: CASSYSGSRAKNIQYF
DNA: TGTGCCAGCAGTTATAGCGGGAGCAGAGCCAAAAACATTCAGTACTTC